This T cell receptor beta chain was sequenced during a study of technical replicates of blood from a few donors. The repertoire was sequenced with immunoSEQ multiplex PCR; TCRdb's copy has only in-frame clones and lacks some. This table holds approximately 100,000 clones, 95% found once. V lost 5 bases and J 4 bases, leaving 25 bases between the germline ends. CDR1 is LNHDA and CDR2 is SQIVND in the germline V gene (reference sequence). This CDR3 comprises 18 residues. The specimen was T cells isolated from PBMCs. This chain connects TRBV19 to TRBJ2-3, with D maybe TRBD2 (6 bases). This receptor was obtained from a human donor in good health. The CDR3 coding sequence is TGTGCCAGTAGTTATCCCTTCGTTGGGGGGATTGCCCCAGATACGCAGTATTTT. Translating it yields CASSYPFVGGIAPDTQYF.